Listed here are 32 T cell receptor beta chains from one sample, sequenced in a study of T cell responses to AZD1222 COVID-19 vaccine. The assay was immunoSEQ multiplex PCR, and TCRdb's table has in-frame clones only and misses some. The repertoire includes 90,000 to 150,000 clones, about 90% of them detected once, and approximately 2.6% sits in the top ten. Sequenced material: peripheral blood, taken 28 days after the second AZD1222 dose. The receptors come from an adult who received the AZD1222 COVID-19 vaccine.

This chain uses TRBV5-6 with TRBJ2-7, with D possibly matching TRBD2 (5 bases). The length of the CDR3 is 14 residues. Looked up from germline, CDR1 is SGHDT and CDR2 is YYEEEE. Trimming shortened V by 0 bases and J by 2 bases, and 9 bases separated the two germline ends. CDR3 DNA: TGTGCCAGCAGCTTGGTTCCGGGGACCTACGAGCAGTACTTC. Translated: CASSLVPGTYEQYF.

The chain carries TRBV9 and TRBJ1-6; no reliable D call. The V end was cut by 0 bases, the J end by 7 bases, with 5 bases between. CDR3 length equals 13 residues. Germline CDR1 and CDR2: SGDLS and YYNGEE. In DNA form, the CDR3 reads TGTGCCAGCAGCGTAGTGGTCAATTCACCCCTCCACTTT. Amino acids: CASSVVVNSPLHF.

In this sample, this clone turned up once. The chain employs TRBV12-3 or TRBV12-4 and TRBJ2-7; D might be TRBD1 (5 bases). Trimming took off 1 base at V and 8 bases at J, with 9 bases between the two ends. CDR3 size: 12 residues. CDR3 DNA sequence: TGTGCCAGCAGTTTAGAGACAGCCAAGCAGTACTTC. This gives the protein CASSLETAKQYF.

The V and J genes are TRBV5-1 and TRBJ1-2; TRBD1 matches at 8 bases. Germline V lookup: CDR1 SGHRS, CDR2 YFSETQ. V trimming: 0 bases; J trimming: 8 bases; junction bases outside the gene matches: 6. This CDR3 is 14 amino acids long. The CDR3 nucleotides read TGCGCCAGCAGCTTGGAGGGACAGGCGGCCGGCTACACCTTC. Residues: CASSLEGQAAGYTF.

The V and J genes are TRBV19 and TRBJ1-2; D not resolved. The germline V and J ends were trimmed by 0 bases and 0 bases, with 8 bases remaining between them. Germline V lookup: CDR1 LNHDA, CDR2 SQIVND (reference sequence). This CDR3 has 15 amino acids. The CDR3 region has the DNA TGTGCCAGTAGTATAGATATTCCCACTAACTATGGCTACACCTTC. It codes for CASSIDIPTNYGYTF.

This chain uses TRBV6-1 with TRBJ1-2; D gene ambiguous. CDR3 length: 14 amino acids. The V end lost 0 bases, the J end lost 5 bases, and 10 bases lay between the germline ends. In germline, CDR1 is MNHNS, CDR2 SASEGT. The CDR3 is CASSEAGRVYGYTF. CDR3 nucleotide sequence: TGTGCCAGCAGTGAAGCAGGGAGGGTGTATGGCTACACCTTC.

This clone was observed a handful of times. The chain recombines TRBV5-5 with TRBJ2-1; 7 nucleotides match TRBD2. The CDR3 runs 13 residues. With V trimmed by 4 bases and J by 5 bases, 3 bases remained unmatched. Germline V CDR1 and CDR2: SGHKS, YYEKEE (reference sequence). The DNA of the CDR3 is TGTGCCAGCAGCCGGGGACTAAACAATGAGCAGTTCTTC. Encoded protein: CASSRGLNNEQFF.

The chain recombines TRBV5-1 with TRBJ2-4; the D gene is possibly TRBD1 (5 bases). Trimming took off 0 bases at V and 0 bases at J, with 10 bases between the two ends. The CDR3 contains 16 residues. CDR1 and CDR2 from the germline V gene are SGHRS and YFSETQ. DNA for the CDR3: TGCGCCAGCAGCTTGGGGACAAGATTAGCCAAAAACATTCAGTACTTC. Its protein product is CASSLGTRLAKNIQYF.

This chain links TRBV28 with TRBJ1-4; the D gene is possibly TRBD1 (5 bases). The CDR3 has 13 amino acids. Germline V lookup: CDR1 MDHEN, CDR2 SYDVKM. V was shortened by 11 bases and J by 8 bases, with 18 bases between the two germline ends. Here the CDR3 DNA reads TGTGCCGGAGGGGAACGATCTATGGAAAAACTGTTTTTT. Protein product: CAGGERSMEKLFF. The whole variable domain, remainder taken from reference TRBV28 and TRBJ1-4, is DVKVTQSSRYLVKRTGEKVFLECVQDMDHENMFWYRQDPGLGLRLIYFSYDVKMKEKGDIPEGYSVSREKKERFSLILESASTNQTSMYLCAGGERSMEKLFFGSGTQLSVL.

The chain recombines TRBV3-1 (or the pseudogene TRBV3-2) with TRBJ2-5, with D possibly TRBD1 on 6 matching bases. This CDR3 has 14 amino acids. V shed 0 bases and J shed 5 bases, with 10 bases lying between them. CDR1 and CDR2 (germline): LGHDT, YNNKEL (reference sequence). The CDR3 coding sequence is TGTGCCAGCAGCCAAGAATGGGGGCGGGAGACCCAGTACTTC. Its translation is CASSQEWGRETQYF.

This chain links TRBV4-3 with TRBJ1-6, with a weak D call TRBD1 (5 bases). The germline gives CDR1 LGHNA, CDR2 YSLEER. V was shortened by 5 bases and J by 1 base, with 12 bases between the two germline ends. The CDR3 covers 16 residues. In DNA form, the CDR3 reads TGCGCCAGCAGCTCACAGGCGGGGTCCTATAATTCACCCCTCCACTTT. Translating gives CASSSQAGSYNSPLHF.

This rearrangement joins TRBV2 to TRBJ2-1, with TRBD1 identical over 7 bases. Germline CDR1 is SNHLY and CDR2 is FYNNEI. The CDR3 totals 13 residues. The V gene end was trimmed by 6 bases and the J gene end by 4 bases; junction bases not matched to a gene: 3. The chain's CDR3 is CASRKTGYNEQFF. The CDR3 bases are TGTGCCAGCAGGAAGACAGGGTACAATGAGCAGTTCTTC.

The V call is TRBV24-1, the J call TRBJ2-2; TRBD1 or TRBD2 may be the D gene (5 bases each). The CDR3 length is 17 residues. Germline CDR1 reads KGHDR; CDR2 reads SFDVKD. V was pared by 2 bases and J by 2 bases, with 14 bases between. CDR3 nucleotide sequence: TGTGCCACCAGTGATTCGGGGCACAGGACTAACACCGGGGAGCTGTTTTTT. This codes for CATSDSGHRTNTGELFF.

This chain links TRBV10-1 with TRBJ1-2; D call uncertain. Germline CDR1 reads WNHNN; CDR2 reads SYGVQD (reference sequence). This CDR3 spans 17 amino acids. V was trimmed by 2 bases and J by 4 bases, leaving 20 bases between them. CDR3 sequence (DNA): TGCGCCAGCAGTGAGGAAGGAGCCACCCCCATCGTCTATGGCTACACCTTC. Protein sequence: CASSEEGATPIVYGYTF.

CDR3 in amino acids: CASSMTRGTGGLSREKLFF. As DNA, the CDR3 is TGTGCCAGCAGCATGACTCGTGGGACAGGGGGTTTGTCTCGTGAAAAACTGTTTTTT. This rearrangement joins TRBV5-8 to TRBJ1-4; 11 nucleotides agree with TRBD1. From germline, CDR1 is SGHTS and CDR2 YDEGEE. This CDR3 is 19 amino acids long. Losses at the gene ends were 4 bases for V and 7 bases for J; bases not matched to a gene: 18.

The chain carries TRBV6-7 and TRBJ1-1; 8 positions agree with TRBD1. TRBV6-7 is treated as an ORF (open reading frame) with a function not yet certain. The V and J ends lost 0 bases and 0 bases, in that order; junction bases with no gene match: 6. CDR3 length: 17 residues. The chain's CDR3 is CASSYSSDRGMNTEAFF. DNA for the CDR3: TGTGCCAGCAGTTACTCGAGTGACAGGGGCATGAACACTGAAGCTTTCTTT.

J is TRBJ1-6 and V is TRBV18; D possibly corresponds to TRBD1 (5 bases). Trimming took off 4 bases at V and 7 bases at J, with 8 bases between the two ends. CDR1 and CDR2 (germline): KGHSH, LQKENI. The CDR3 covers 13 residues. This CDR3 is CASSQTVNSPLHF. DNA for the CDR3: TGTGCCAGCTCACAGACAGTGAATTCACCCCTCCACTTT.

The J gene is TRBJ2-5, the V gene TRBV7-9, with 7 bases fitting TRBD1. CDR1 is SEHNR and CDR2 is FQNEAQ in the germline V gene (reference sequence). The CDR3 is 13 residues long. J was trimmed by 0 bases and V by 8 bases; bases with no gene match: 3. CDR3 sequence reads: CASLQGDQETQYF. The CDR3 nucleotides are TGTGCCAGCCTCCAGGGGGACCAAGAGACCCAGTACTTC.

This chain links TRBV7-2 with TRBJ2-1; 12 nucleotides line up with TRBD1. This CDR3 has 17 amino acids. Germline CDR1 and CDR2: SGHTA and FQGNSA. V was clipped by 3 bases and J by 10 bases; unmatched bases: 13. The CDR3 nucleotides are TGTGCCAGCAGCTTTAGGGTAGCGGGACAGGGGGCTAACGAGCAGTTCTTC. Its translation is CASSFRVAGQGANEQFF. Supplemented by reference TRBV7-2 and TRBJ2-1, the full variable domain reads GAGVSQSPSNKVTEKGKDVELRCDPISGHTALYWYRQSLGQGLEFLIYFQGNSAPDKSGLPSDRFSAERTGGSVSTLTIQRTQQEDSAVYLCASSFRVAGQGANEQFFGPGTRLTVL.

The chain uses TRBV14 and TRBJ1-2; D unresolved. V shed 4 bases and J shed 3 bases, with 12 bases lying between them. Germline loops: CDR1 SGHDN, CDR2 FVKESK. The CDR3 is made up of 14 amino acids. The CDR3 DNA follows: TGTGCCAGCAGCCCCTCCGGGAGATACTATGGCTACACCTTC. Protein sequence: CASSPSGRYYGYTF.

This clone was recorded only once. This chain links TRBV19 with TRBJ1-2; 7 bases are a match to TRBD1. Germline V CDR1 and CDR2: LNHDA, SQIVND (reference sequence). The CDR3 spans 13 residues. V lost 6 bases to trimming and J lost 7 bases; unmatched junction nucleotides: 8. The CDR3 nucleotides read TGTGCCAGTAGCATCTTCCGGGACAGTGGCTACACCTTC. This encodes CASSIFRDSGYTF.

The CDR3 reads CASSIGTGSFYEQYF. The CDR3, as DNA: TGTGCCAGCAGCATCGGGACAGGTAGTTTCTACGAGCAGTACTTC. The rearrangement joins TRBV6-4 to TRBJ2-7; TRBD1 matches at 8 bases. This CDR3 spans 15 amino acids. CDR1 is MRHNA, CDR2 SNTAGT, per germline. V was clipped by 6 bases and J by 3 bases; unmatched bases: 10.

The rearrangement joins TRBV3-1 (or the pseudogene TRBV3-2) to TRBJ2-1, with 13 bases matching TRBD2. Looked up from germline, CDR1 is LGHDT and CDR2 is YNNKEL (reference sequence). This CDR3 comprises 15 residues. V lost 4 bases, J lost 7 bases, and 4 bases stayed unmatched. In DNA, the CDR3 is TGTGCCAGCAGCCTACTAGCGGGGGGGCTAAATGAGCAGTTCTTC. Its protein product is CASSLLAGGLNEQFF.

This sequence joins TRBV5-1 and TRBJ2-6, with D unresolved. The CDR3 length is 15 residues. Trimming removed 4 bases at V and 0 bases at J, with 8 bases between. Germline lookup yields CDR1 SGHRS and CDR2 YFSETQ. The CDR3 nucleotides read TGCGCCAGCAGCCCGAGCATCTCTGGGGCCAACGTCCTGACTTTC. Translation: CASSPSISGANVLTF.

This clone was detected only a few times. V and J are TRBV4-3 and TRBJ1-4, with a possible D match to TRBD1 (5 bases). V shed 0 bases and J shed 0 bases, with 17 bases lying between them. Germline lookup yields CDR1 LGHNA and CDR2 YSLEER. The CDR3 length is 19 residues. CDR3 sequence reads: CASSQDRAGTGATNEKLFF. Written as DNA, the CDR3 is TGCGCCAGCAGCCAAGACCGTGCGGGAACGGGGGCAACTAATGAAAAACTGTTTTTT.

V gene TRBV30 combines with J gene TRBJ1-3, with D hard to call. The CDR3 runs 13 residues. Germline CDR1 GTSNPN, CDR2 SVGIG (reference sequence). V shed 3 bases and J shed 0 bases, with 6 bases lying between them. CDR3 nucleotide sequence: TGTGCCTGGAGCCGGGCCTCTGGAAACACCATATATTTT. Translation: CAWSRASGNTIYF.

The chain combines TRBV27 with TRBJ2-1; no clear D. V shed 4 bases and J shed 7 bases, with 11 bases lying between them. The CDR3 is 13 residues long. CDR1 is MNHEY and CDR2 is SMNVEV in the germline V gene (reference sequence). The CDR3: CASSSYRVNEQFF. Written as DNA, the CDR3 is TGTGCCAGCAGTTCTTACCGCGTTAATGAGCAGTTCTTC.

This chain links TRBV27 with TRBJ2-2; TRBD1 agrees at 9 bases. From germline, CDR1 is MNHEY and CDR2 SMNVEV (reference sequence). The CDR3 sequence is 18 residues long. Trimming removed 5 bases from V and 7 bases from J; junction bases left unmatched: 17. CDR3 DNA sequence: TGTGCCAGCAGTAGCACAGGGGGCGCTTGGGGATTGGGCGGGGAGCTGTTTTTT. Protein: CASSSTGGAWGLGGELFF.

This clone was seen once. V gene TRBV27 combines with J gene TRBJ1-4; possible D gene TRBD1, 6 bases. CDR3 length equals 14 residues. Per germline, CDR1 MNHEY and CDR2 SMNVEV (reference sequence). V was clipped by 6 bases and J by 1 base, with 9 bases between them. CDR3 amino acids: CASRPTGTNEKLFF. The CDR3 nucleotides read TGTGCCAGCAGACCGACAGGAACTAATGAAAAACTGTTTTTT.

This sequence joins TRBV2 and TRBJ2-2; the D gene is possibly TRBD1 (6 bases). Germline CDR1 and CDR2: SNHLY and FYNNEI. The CDR3 runs 14 residues. V lost 5 bases to trimming and J lost 5 bases, with 12 bases between them. The CDR3 loop is CASSFSGTTGELFF. As DNA, the CDR3 is TGTGCCAGCAGTTTTTCCGGGACAACCGGGGAGCTGTTTTTT.

V gene TRBV7-8 combines with J gene TRBJ1-2, with D hard to call. Germline V gene lookup returns CDR1 SGHVS and CDR2 FQNEAQ. The CDR3 extends over 15 amino acids. Trimming took 1 base from V and 4 from J, leaving 13 bases between them. The CDR3 coding sequence is TGTGCCAGCAGCTTAGACCCCCAACGCACCTATGGCTACACCTTC. Translation gives CASSLDPQRTYGYTF.

V is TRBV28 and J is TRBJ2-2; D is ambiguous. The CDR3 sequence is 15 residues long. Germline values: CDR1 MDHEN, CDR2 SYDVKM. The V gene lost 8 bases and the J gene lost 1 base, with 14 bases spanning the gap. CDR3 protein: CASHTGSVNTGELFF. CDR3 nucleotides: TGTGCCAGCCACACCGGGTCAGTGAACACCGGGGAGCTGTTTTTT.